Below are 30 T cell receptor beta chains sequenced from a single sample in a study of T cell responses to AZD1222 COVID-19 vaccine. TCRdb's copy holds only in-frame clones and misses some; the assay was immunoSEQ multiplex PCR. Altogether about 160,000 clones are present, just over 90% being singletons, with the ten largest covering about 4.5%. Specimen: peripheral blood, collected on day 0 of MenACWY control vaccination. Receptors were obtained from an adult in good health.

CDR3 residues: CAWSVRRGRRHEQFF. The DNA for the CDR3 is TGTGCCTGGAGTGTCCGGAGAGGGAGGAGACATGAGCAGTTCTTC. The chain uses TRBV30 and TRBJ2-1; tentatively, D is TRBD2 (6 bases). The CDR3 loop spans 15 amino acids. CDR1 and CDR2 from the germline V gene are GTSNPN and SVGIG (reference sequence). Trimming took off 0 bases at V and 8 bases at J, with 17 bases between the two ends.

The V gene is TRBV24-1, the J gene TRBJ2-3; D is perhaps TRBD2 (7 bases). CDR1 is KGHDR, CDR2 SFDVKD, per germline. CDR3 size: 14 residues. Trimming removed 4 bases from V and 4 bases from J, with 11 bases in between. The CDR3 region has the DNA TGTGCCACCAGTGAGGGGGGGACACCAGATACGCAGTATTTT. Translating gives CATSEGGTPDTQYF.

The V call is TRBV4-2, the J call TRBJ1-2, with 12 bases lining up with TRBD1. CDR1 and CDR2 from the germline V gene are LGHNA and YNFKEQ. The junction had 6 bases not matched to a gene; V was cut back by 3 bases and J by 7 bases. The CDR3 consists of 15 residues. The CDR3 nucleotides are TGTGCCAGCAGCCACGAAGGGACAGGGGGCCTTGGCTACACCTTC. It yields the protein CASSHEGTGGLGYTF.

The J gene is TRBJ2-1, the V gene TRBV10-2, with D possibly TRBD2 on 6 matching bases. Germline V gene sequence: CDR1 WSHSY, CDR2 SAAADI. Between the trimmed V and J ends, which lost 3 bases and 2 bases, there was a span of 26 bases. The CDR3 extends over 20 amino acids. The CDR3 sequence: CASSDLTGAEGLGAYNEQFF. Here the CDR3 DNA reads TGCGCCAGCAGTGATTTGACGGGAGCAGAGGGGTTGGGGGCCTACAATGAGCAGTTCTTC.

The rearrangement joins TRBV9 to TRBJ2-3, with TRBD2 matching over 11 bases. Germline-derived CDR1 and CDR2 are SGDLS and YYNGEE. The junction had 3 bases not matched to a gene; V was cut back by 2 bases and J by 4 bases. This CDR3 is 15 amino acids long. This chain's CDR3 is CASSVSGRAPDTQYF. The DNA for the CDR3 is TGTGCCAGCAGCGTTAGCGGGAGGGCCCCAGATACGCAGTATTTT. The full variable domain, its missing parts supplied by reference TRBV9 and TRBJ2-3, is DSGVTQTPKHLITATGQRVTLRCSPRSGDLSVYWYQQSLDQGLQFLIQYYNGEERAKGNILERFSAQQFPDLHSELNLSSLELGDSALYFCASSVSGRAPDTQYFGPGTRLTVL.

The chain is built from TRBV27 and TRBJ1-4; D is ambiguous. V was trimmed by 6 bases and J by 0 bases, leaving 8 bases between them. In germline, CDR1 is MNHEY, CDR2 SMNVEV (reference sequence). The CDR3 length is 14 residues. In DNA form, the CDR3 reads TGTGCCAGCAGGCGGAGTGCAACTAATGAAAAACTGTTTTTT. It encodes CASRRSATNEKLFF.

The chain couples TRBV28 to TRBJ2-2; D call uncertain. Germline V gives CDR1 MDHEN, CDR2 SYDVKM. The CDR3 extends over 14 amino acids. The V end was cut by 2 bases, the J end by 1 base, with 5 bases between. CDR3 sequence (DNA): TGTGCCAGCAGTTTAGAGTGGAACACCGGGGAGCTGTTTTTT. This codes for CASSLEWNTGELFF.

The chain carries TRBV3-1 (or the pseudogene TRBV3-2) and TRBJ1-1; D possibly corresponds to TRBD1 (6 bases). This CDR3 has 14 residues. From germline, CDR1 is LGHDT and CDR2 YNNKEL (reference sequence). With 4 bases removed from V and 1 base from J, the gap between germline ends came to 10 bases. CDR3 loop: CASSRSDRNTEAFF. The CDR3 coding sequence is TGTGCCAGCAGCCGCTCGGACAGGAACACTGAAGCTTTCTTT.

The rearrangement joins TRBV5-1 to TRBJ2-2; 8 nucleotides agree with TRBD2. J gave up 5 bases and V 1 base, and 13 bases lay outside the gene matches. CDR1 is SGHRS, CDR2 YFSETQ, per germline. The CDR3 contains 18 residues. CDR3 loop: CASSLTPFSGSSTGELFF. CDR3 nucleotides: TGCGCCAGCAGCTTGACACCTTTCAGCGGGAGTTCTACCGGGGAGCTGTTTTTT.

This chain joins TRBV15 and TRBJ1-3, with D perhaps matching TRBD1 (6 bases). The CDR3 loop spans 15 amino acids. CDR1 and CDR2 from the germline V gene are LNHNV and YYDKDF (reference sequence). The V and J ends lost 3 bases and 2 bases respectively, with 11 bases between them. CDR3 sequence: CATSSYRVTGNTIYF. In DNA form, the CDR3 reads TGTGCCACCAGCAGTTACAGGGTAACTGGAAACACCATATATTTT.

This chain uses TRBV9 with TRBJ2-7; 10 nucleotides match TRBD2. Losses at the gene ends were 4 bases for V and 0 bases for J; bases not matched to a gene: 4. The CDR3 totals 15 residues. The germline CDR1 and CDR2 sequences are SGDLS and YYNGEE. DNA for the CDR3: TGTGCCAGCAGCCATGGACTAGCGGCCTCCTACGAGCAGTACTTC. Translating it yields CASSHGLAASYEQYF.

V gene TRBV6-5 combines with J gene TRBJ2-7; a possible D gene is TRBD1 (7 bases). The germline V gene encodes CDR1 MNHEY and CDR2 SVGAGI. Trimming stripped 6 bases from V and 5 bases from J, with 14 bases between. CDR3 length: 13 amino acids. CDR3 residues: CASRRPGGHEQYF. The CDR3 region has the DNA TGTGCCAGCAGACGACCAGGGGGGCACGAGCAGTACTTC.

This chain links TRBV5-4 with TRBJ2-7, with 7 bases identical to TRBD1. The length of the CDR3 is 13 residues. J lost 6 bases, V lost 2 bases, and 5 bases had no gene match. The germline CDR1 and CDR2 sequences are SGHNT and YYREEE (reference sequence). The CDR3 region has the DNA TGTGCCAGCAGCTTTGACAGGGCGAGCGAGCAGTACTTC. It translates to CASSFDRASEQYF. The variable domain in full, completed from reference TRBV5-4 and TRBJ2-7, reads ETGVTQSPTHLIKTRGQQVTLRCSSQSGHNTVSWYQQALGQGPQFIFQYYREEENGRGNFPPRFSGLQFPNYSSELNVNALELDDSALYLCASSFDRASEQYFGPGTRLTVT.

This CDR3 reads CASSYSTAREEPQHF. The CDR3 coding sequence is TGTGCCAGCAGTTACTCGACGGCCAGGGAGGAGCCCCAGCATTTT. V usage is TRBV6-6 and J usage is TRBJ1-5; the D gene is possibly TRBD1 (5 bases). The CDR3 loop spans 15 amino acids. V was shortened by 0 bases and J by 8 bases, with 14 bases between the two germline ends. CDR1 is MNHNY and CDR2 is SVGAGI in the germline V gene (reference sequence).

The V call is TRBV11-2, the J call TRBJ1-4; 7 nucleotides match TRBD1. J gave up 4 bases and V 1 base, and 6 bases lay outside the gene matches. Germline CDR1 reads SGHAT; CDR2 reads FQNNGV. This CDR3 has 16 amino acids. The CDR3 nucleotides are TGTGCCAGCAGCTTAGGGCGGACAGGAGGTAATGAAAAACTGTTTTTT. It encodes CASSLGRTGGNEKLFF.

The chain joins TRBV27 to TRBJ2-1; weak D call: TRBD2 (6 bases). The CDR3 is 13 amino acids. V was pared by 5 bases and J by 9 bases, with 14 bases between. The germline V gene encodes CDR1 MNHEY and CDR2 SMNVEV (reference sequence). CDR3 sequence (DNA): TGTGCCAGCAGTCCGGTGGGAGGCCCTGAGCAGTTCTTC. Encoded protein: CASSPVGGPEQFF.

This rearrangement joins TRBV11-2 to TRBJ1-1, with a weak D call TRBD1 (5 bases). V lost 0 bases, J lost 5 bases, and 7 bases lay in between. The CDR3 has 13 amino acids. Germline V gene sequence: CDR1 SGHAT, CDR2 FQNNGV. The CDR3 DNA is TGTGCCAGCAGCTTAGAGGCAGGGACTGAAGCTTTCTTT. Its translation is CASSLEAGTEAFF. Supplemented by reference TRBV11-2 and TRBJ1-1, the full variable domain reads EAGVAQSPRYKIIEKRQSVAFWCNPISGHATLYWYQQILGQGPKLLIQFQNNGVVDDSQLPKDRFSAERLKGVDSTLKIQPAKLEDSAVYLCASSLEAGTEAFFGQGTRLTVV.

The rearrangement uses TRBV28 and TRBJ2-7; 10 bases map to TRBD1. The CDR3 is 17 amino acids. Germline CDR1 reads MDHEN; CDR2 reads SYDVKM. V was clipped by 1 base and J by 0 bases; unmatched bases: 6. CDR3 nucleotides: TGTGCCAGCAGTTTATTGACAGGGGGCGTAAGCTCCTACGAGCAGTACTTC. This sequence encodes CASSLLTGGVSSYEQYF.

This clone was detected a few times. This sequence joins TRBV2 and TRBJ2-7, with 9 bases that match TRBD1. Germline lookup yields CDR1 SNHLY and CDR2 FYNNEI. CDR3 length: 15 residues. The V segment lost 0 bases and the J segment 6 bases; nucleotides outside the gene matches: 6. DNA of the CDR3: TGTGCCAGCAGTGAAGCCTCGGGACAGGGTACCGAGCAGTACTTC. This gives the protein CASSEASGQGTEQYF.

This clone appeared a single time. CDR3 in DNA: TGTGCCAGCTCACCGAGGCCGGGACAGGACGGGAACACCATATATTTT. Translation gives CASSPRPGQDGNTIYF. This chain uses TRBV18 with TRBJ1-3; 8 positions agree with TRBD1. The V and J ends lost 3 bases and 7 bases, in that order; junction bases with no gene match: 11. In germline, CDR1 is KGHSH, CDR2 LQKENI. There are 16 residues in the CDR3.

The V gene is TRBV28, the J gene TRBJ1-6; 9 nucleotides align to TRBD1. The CDR3 length is 15 residues. Trimming removed 9 bases from V and 10 bases from J; junction bases left unmatched: 13. Germline lookup yields CDR1 MDHEN and CDR2 SYDVKM. The CDR3 sequence is CASLAAGTGKSPLHF. DNA for the CDR3: TGTGCCAGTCTAGCAGCCGGGACAGGGAAGTCACCCCTCCACTTT. Based on the CDR3 plus reference TRBV28 and TRBJ1-6, the full variable domain is DVKVTQSSRYLVKRTGEKVFLECVQDMDHENMFWYRQDPGLGLRLIYFSYDVKMKEKGDIPEGYSVSREKKERFSLILESASTNQTSMYLCASLAAGTGKSPLHFGNGTRLTVT.

The chain carries TRBV28 and TRBJ2-2, with D perhaps assigned TRBD1 or TRBD2 (5 bases each). V was shortened by 5 bases and J by 4 bases, with 29 bases between the two germline ends. This CDR3 has 20 residues. CDR1 is MDHEN and CDR2 is SYDVKM in the germline V gene. The CDR3 protein is CASSLPGEGTARRITGELFF. CDR3 DNA: TGTGCCAGCAGTCTCCCCGGAGAGGGGACCGCTCGAAGGATCACCGGGGAGCTGTTTTTT.

This rearrangement joins TRBV4-1 to TRBJ1-5, with a weak D call TRBD1 (5 bases). Germline V lookup: CDR1 MGHRA, CDR2 YSYEKL. CDR3 length equals 16 residues. V was clipped by 0 bases and J by 9 bases, with 18 bases between them. In nucleotides, the CDR3 is TGCGCCAGCAGCCAAGATATGGGGGGAAGAATTGGGCCCCAGCATTTT. The encoded protein is CASSQDMGGRIGPQHF.

The gene calls are TRBV19 and TRBJ2-2; D gene uncertain. The germline gives CDR1 LNHDA, CDR2 SQIVND (reference sequence). V was trimmed by 3 bases and J by 1 base, leaving 9 bases between them. The CDR3 extends over 15 amino acids. This CDR3 is CASSMVLGNTGELFF. For the CDR3, the DNA is TGTGCCAGTAGTATGGTTTTGGGGAACACCGGGGAGCTGTTTTTT.

This clone was counted once. The chain has TRBV19 and TRBJ2-3, with TRBD1 identical over 8 bases. J was trimmed by 1 base and V by 6 bases; bases with no gene match: 0. CDR3 size: 13 residues. From germline, CDR1 is LNHDA and CDR2 SQIVND (reference sequence). CDR3 sequence: CASRDRGTDTQYF. The CDR3 nucleotides are TGTGCCAGTAGGGACAGGGGCACAGATACGCAGTATTTT.

V gene TRBV12-3 or TRBV12-4 combines with J gene TRBJ2-1; D is unresolved. V gave up 3 bases and J gave up 6 bases, with 9 bases separating them. CDR3 length: 13 residues. As DNA, the CDR3 is TGTGCCAGCAGTTTGATGGGGATCAATGAGCAGTTCTTC. Encoded protein: CASSLMGINEQFF.

The chain is built from TRBV4-1 and TRBJ2-1; no firm D call. CDR1 MGHRA and CDR2 YSYEKL come from the germline V gene. Between the trimmed V and J ends, which lost 3 bases and 7 bases, there was a span of 16 bases. The CDR3 has 15 residues. The CDR3 DNA reads as TGCGCCAGCAGCCAGGTCAGAGCCCGTAGAAATGAGCAGTTCTTC. Translation gives CASSQVRARRNEQFF.

This sequence joins TRBV9 and TRBJ1-2; tentative D call: TRBD1 (6 bases). The CDR3 extends over 15 amino acids. Germline V gene lookup returns CDR1 SGDLS and CDR2 YYNGEE. V was pared by 4 bases and J by 3 bases, with 16 bases between. The CDR3 is CASSRHRVLDYGYTF. DNA of the CDR3: TGTGCCAGCAGCAGACACAGGGTATTAGACTATGGCTACACCTTC.

The rearrangement joins TRBV30 to TRBJ2-2, with 7 bases fitting TRBD1. V shed 2 bases and J 9 bases; nucleotides not matched to a gene: 15. This CDR3 has 16 residues. Per germline, CDR1 GTSNPN and CDR2 SVGIG (reference sequence). This CDR3 reads CAWSSLGQYRSRELFF. The CDR3 coding sequence is TGTGCCTGGAGTTCTTTGGGACAGTACAGGTCCAGGGAGCTGTTTTTT.

The chain is built from TRBV2 and TRBJ1-5; unclear D gene. The CDR3 runs 14 residues. The V and J ends lost 4 bases and 3 bases respectively, with 10 bases between them. The germline V gene encodes CDR1 SNHLY and CDR2 FYNNEI. CDR3 nucleotides: TGTGCCAGCAGTGCGTGGCAGCTCAATCAGCCCCAGCATTTT. Amino acid sequence: CASSAWQLNQPQHF. Full variable domain (rest looked up from reference TRBV2 and TRBJ1-5): EPEVTQTPSHQVTQMGQEVILRCVPISNHLYFYWYRQILGQKVEFLVSFYNNEISEKSEIFDDQFSVERPDGSNFTLKIRSTKLEDSAMYFCASSAWQLNQPQHFGDGTRLSIL.